This T cell receptor beta chain derives from a study of blood T cell repertoires in COVID-19. At the level of the study: The United States, Italy and Spain were the sources of the acute and convalescent COVID-19 samples.

Seattle participants joined during active infection and were tracked over time. Germline V lookup: CDR1 GTSNPN, CDR2 SVGIG (reference sequence). V gave up 4 bases and J gave up 2 bases; unmatched junction bases: 4. This CDR3 is built from 13 residues. In the original processing: Cell counts per sample came from amplifying reference gene primers. Profiling relied on immunoSEQ multiplex PCR, and the TCRdb table lists in-frame clones only, not all of them. V and J calls and clone size are as listed in that table; D and trimming were resolved from the DNA. The sample has roughly 130,000 clones, roughly nine tenths seen once.

The gene calls are TRBV30 and TRBJ1-1; TRBD1 matches 7 bases. The TCR was taken from a man between 60 and 70 years old with COVID-19, enrolled during active disease. The specimen was peripheral blood. The CDR3 loop reads CAWTGGDNTEAFF. The CDR3 DNA is TGTGCCTGGACAGGGGGTGATAACACTGAAGCTTTCTTT. The full variable domain, rest sourced from reference TRBV30 and TRBJ1-1, is SQTIHQWPATLVQPVGSPLSLECTVEGTSNPNLYWYRQAAGRGLQLLFYSVGIGQISSEVPQNLSASRPQDRQFILSSKKLLLSDSGFYLCAWTGGDNTEAFFGQGTRLTVV.